This T cell receptor beta chain originates from a study of shared clonotypes between healthy human individuals (dated by TCRdb to 2020 to 2021). Looking at the study overall: The cohort comprised two women and three men aged 18 to 49 years. For each donor, CD4 naive and CD4 memory were each given three plates, CD8 naive was given two plates, and CD8 memory was given one plate. To estimate repertoire size and how much clonotype sharing occurs between individuals, the study deeply sequenced the blood TCR repertoires of a handful of healthy adults. Different laboratories and diverse techniques were used to prepare libraries and sequence TCR repertoires, to increase sequencing depth and limit assay-specific biases. Each donor's leukapheresis produced roughly between roughly 0.9 and 8.9 billion PBMCs. Broad study findings and their caveats: Even with the large sequencing depth, rarefaction of the sorted-subset datasets indicated that sequencing was incomplete. Higher generation probabilities were observed for clonotypes shared by all four sorted-subset donors than for non-shared clonotypes. Because the study included a small number of donors, the genetic and exposure-history diversity represented was limited. Naive subsets generally had larger estimated clonotype richness than memory subsets. Pairwise subsampling led to the expectation that sequencing depth would affect the degree of clonotype sharing among donors. Sharing across four donors was observed for around 5% of naive CD4, around 3.5% of naive CD8, over 2% of memory CD4, and 0.4% of memory CD8 clonotypes. Sampling was limited to blood, and TCR repertoires in tissue likely differ from TCR repertoires in blood.

Using the deep immunoSEQ assay, TCR CDR3 regions were amplified from genomic DNA by multiplex PCR. Genomic DNA extracted from each cell subset was distributed evenly over all wells of several immunoSEQ 96-well plates, and each plate served as one replicate. Each replicate PCR for sorted subsets received approximately 200 ng genomic DNA, equal to about 30,000 T cell genomes. Purified libraries were quantified with a Qubit 3.0 fluorometer, sized on a Bioanalyzer 2100, and re-quantified with the KAPA Library Quantification kit. A separate single-read 150-cycle Illumina NextSeq 550 flow cell was used to sequence each immunoSEQ 96-well plate. On the authors' methods: Because the immunoSEQ output included only junctional sequences and no quality scores, the filtering could not be the same as the filtering used for full-length reads. Sequences were annotated with PyIR, a Python wrapper for IgBLAST v1.9, and V/J genes and CDR3 were assigned using IMGT germline references. Reads with weak V/J assignments (E-value above 1e-6), missing CDR3, stop codons, out-of-frame junctions, or ambiguous translated residues were removed. V3J clonotypes were defined as sequences sharing the same inferred V gene, J gene, and CDR3 amino acid sequence. Percentage overlap between repertoires was calculated by dividing the number of shared unique clonotypes by the size of the smaller repertoire. Repertoire richness was assessed with RTK rarefaction, the Chao1 estimator, and Recon v2.1 estimates of unobserved clonotypes. For all TCRbeta clonotypes obtained by the gDNA method from a handful of donors, generation probabilities were computed with OLGA. TCRdb took this table from immuneACCESS and kept in-frame rearrangements with V and J called. Such tables lack part of the clones; where checked against another copy, unresolved V genes explain under half of the gap, and the rest is unexplained. Clone size and the V and J calls come from that table; the DNA yielded D and trimming. The sample table contains 550,000 to 850,000 clones; only one count was recorded for about 74% of them. The ten largest clones capture about 1.7% of the sample.

Its CDR3 holds 18 amino acids, cysteine through phenylalanine. The read is trimmed to its CDR3 DNA, 54 bases read in frame from base 1. Cut back by 7 bases and 0 bases, the V and J ends lie 22 bases apart. The germline V gene (reference sequence) supplies CDR1 SEHNR and CDR2 FQNEAQ. About this clone: Its antigen target is currently unknown. No base-level quality is on record; no much larger clone is a single base apart.

Healthy HIV-negative adults with no recently reported acute infections or vaccinations were included as donors. All donors were Caucasian adults living in Nashville, Tennessee, USA. CD4+ T cells were enriched through magnetic negative selection, after which naive cells were positively selected on CD45RA and the remaining negative fraction served as the memory subset. Blood was obtained by leukapheresis, after which PBMCs were separated by Ficoll-Histopaque density gradient centrifugation and cryopreserved in liquid nitrogen vapor phase. Purity and quantity of every magnetically sorted T cell population were checked by analytical flow cytometry. Genomic DNA was isolated from every sorted fraction and measured by UV absorbance on a Nanodrop 2000c.

The sample comprised memory CD4+ T cells sorted from blood. In the paper's terms, the cell subset or site label means: CD45RA-negative fraction. The receptor was derived from a woman under 40 in good health. The chain employs TRBV7-9 and TRBJ1-3, with the D gene call left open. The base sequence is TGTGCCAGCACCGGCTTTGTTTATGACACCTCCTCTGGAAACACCATATATTTT. Protein translation: CASTGFVYDTSSGNTIYF. Reference TRBV7-9 and TRBJ1-3 proteins supply the regions before and after the CDR3; the full variable domain is: DTGVSQNPRHKITKRGQNVTFRCDPISEHNRLYWYRQTLGQGPEFLTYFQNEAQLEKSRLLSDRFSAERPKGSFSTLEIQRTEQGDSAMYLCASTGFVYDTSSGNTIYFGEGSWLTVV.